The next 30 T cell receptor beta chains were all read from a single sample in a study of OX40 agonist ivuxolimab in advanced cancers. This table comes from immunoSEQ multiplex PCR, and its TCRdb copy is limited to in-frame clones, with some not included. The sample lists some 80,000 clones, 87% occurring once. The source material was CD4+ or CD8+ T cells sorted from blood, sampled in a trial of the OX40 agonist ivuxolimab. These receptors were taken from an adult with an advanced solid tumor such as melanoma, head and neck, liver or kidney cancer.

V and J are TRBV5-1 and TRBJ1-6; D gene unclear. Germline CDR1 and CDR2: SGHRS and YFSETQ. This CDR3 has 13 residues. Trimming left V 2 bases short and J 6 bases short, with 6 bases between. CDR3 amino acids: CASSFGPNSPLHF. CDR3 sequence (DNA): TGCGCCAGCAGCTTCGGCCCTAATTCACCCCTCCACTTT.

The chain joins TRBV18 to TRBJ1-5; D may be TRBD1 (6 bases). This CDR3 contains 14 residues. Germline-derived CDR1 and CDR2 are KGHSH and LQKENI. V shed 3 bases and J shed 3 bases, with 9 bases lying between them. Here the CDR3 DNA reads TGTGCCAGCTCACCCTCAGGGGACAATCAGCCCCAGCATTTT. This translates into CASSPSGDNQPQHF. The entire variable domain, with the rest obtained from reference TRBV18 and TRBJ1-5, is as follows: NAGVMQNPRHLVRRRGQEARLRCSPMKGHSHVYWYRQLPEEGLKFMVYLQKENIIDESGMPKERFSAEFPKEGPSILRIQQVVRGDSAAYFCASSPSGDNQPQHFGDGTRLSIL.

V and J are TRBV6-5 and TRBJ2-2, with D possibly matching TRBD2 (6 bases). Trimming removed 2 bases at V and 0 bases at J, with 7 bases between. The CDR3 contains 15 residues. Germline lookup yields CDR1 MNHEY and CDR2 SVGAGI. The CDR3 nucleotides read TGTGCCAGCAGTTACGCGGGGACGAACACCGGGGAGCTGTTTTTT. Its translation: CASSYAGTNTGELFF.

V gene TRBV7-3 combines with J gene TRBJ2-3; D call uncertain. The ends were cut back, 5 bases at V and 7 bases at J, with 16 bases in the middle. The CDR3 spans 14 residues. CDR1 and CDR2 from the germline V gene are SGHTA and FQGTGA. The CDR3, as DNA: TGTGCCAGCAGCCCCAACGGGCCTGCAAATACGCAGTATTTT. Encoded protein: CASSPNGPANTQYF.

The chain uses TRBV27 and TRBJ1-6; D remains ambiguous. Trimming left V 2 bases short and J 9 bases short, with 5 bases between. Germline assignment: CDR1 MNHEY and CDR2 SMNVEV (reference sequence). The CDR3 runs to 12 residues. The CDR3 is CASSLTGSPLHF. DNA of the CDR3: TGTGCCAGCAGTTTAACGGGTTCACCCCTCCACTTT.

This rearrangement joins TRBV7-9 to TRBJ2-1, with 10 bases aligning to TRBD2. Germline V gene sequence: CDR1 SEHNR, CDR2 FQNEAQ (reference sequence). This CDR3 is 15 amino acids long. After removal of 5 bases from V and 5 bases from J, the junction contained 6 bases not matched to a gene. The CDR3 DNA sequence: TGTGCCAGCAGCGAGGGACTAGCGAGAAACAATGAGCAGTTCTTC. This gives the protein CASSEGLARNNEQFF.

The chain employs TRBV30 and TRBJ1-2, with D unclear. There are 13 residues in the CDR3. Per germline, CDR1 GTSNPN and CDR2 SVGIG (reference sequence). The V gene lost 3 bases and the J gene lost 4 bases, with 12 bases spanning the gap. As DNA, the CDR3 is TGTGCCTGGAGGGCTAGGGTCAGCTATGGCTACACCTTC. This sequence encodes CAWRARVSYGYTF. The whole variable domain, filled in from reference TRBV30 and TRBJ1-2, reads SQTIHQWPATLVQPVGSPLSLECTVEGTSNPNLYWYRQAAGRGLQLLFYSVGIGQISSEVPQNLSASRPQDRQFILSSKKLLLSDSGFYLCAWRARVSYGYTFGSGTRLTVV.

This sequence joins TRBV19 and TRBJ2-2; a weak D match, TRBD2 (5 bases). The germline gives CDR1 LNHDA, CDR2 SQIVND (reference sequence). This CDR3 is built from 16 residues. V lost 1 base and J lost 5, with 14 bases in between. DNA for the CDR3: TGTGCCAGTAGTATAGTTAGCTCTACGGGGACCGGGGAGCTGTTTTTT. Translating it yields CASSIVSSTGTGELFF.

The chain links TRBV30 to TRBJ1-1; 7 nucleotides line up with TRBD1. The CDR3 is 12 residues long. Trimming at V came to 8 bases and at J to 5 bases, leaving 8 bases not matched to a gene. CDR1 and CDR2 from the germline V gene are GTSNPN and SVGIG (reference sequence). CDR3: CASGQATTEAFF. The CDR3 region has the DNA TGTGCCAGCGGACAGGCCACAACTGAAGCTTTCTTT. Combining the CDR3 with reference TRBV30 and TRBJ1-1 gives the whole variable domain SQTIHQWPATLVQPVGSPLSLECTVEGTSNPNLYWYRQAAGRGLQLLFYSVGIGQISSEVPQNLSASRPQDRQFILSSKKLLLSDSGFYLCASGQATTEAFFGQGTRLTVV.

This clone showed up just once. The rearrangement joins TRBV6-5 to TRBJ1-4, with no clear D. Looked up from germline, CDR1 is MNHEY and CDR2 is SVGAGI. The CDR3 contains 14 residues. Trimming took 2 bases from V and 4 from J, leaving 8 bases between them. CDR3 region: CASSYGRFNEKLFF. The CDR3 bases are TGTGCCAGCAGTTACGGCAGGTTTAATGAAAAACTGTTTTTT.

V and J are TRBV2 and TRBJ2-5, with TRBD2 as a possible D gene (7 bases). Germline V gene data show CDR1 as SNHLY and CDR2 as FYNNEI. This CDR3 contains 15 residues. The germline V and J ends were trimmed by 7 bases and 1 base, with 16 bases remaining between them. This CDR3 reads CASIGRGALQETQYF. CDR3 bases: TGTGCCAGCATAGGACGGGGGGCTCTCCAAGAGACCCAGTACTTC.

This rearrangement joins TRBV5-4 to TRBJ2-1, with no clear D. Trimming removed 0 bases at V and 4 bases at J, with 5 bases between. From germline, CDR1 is SGHNT and CDR2 YYREEE (reference sequence). This CDR3 comprises 13 residues. CDR3 DNA: TGTGCCAGCAGCTTGGGAGAATACAATGAGCAGTTCTTC. Translated: CASSLGEYNEQFF.

J is TRBJ1-2 and V is TRBV7-2, with 10 bases identical to TRBD1. In germline, CDR1 is SGHTA, CDR2 FQGNSA. The trim removed 3 bases at V and 5 bases at J, leaving 6 bases unmatched. CDR3 length equals 15 residues. CDR3 sequence reads: CASSFQTGGGYGYTF. The CDR3 coding sequence is TGTGCCAGCAGCTTCCAGACAGGGGGCGGATATGGCTACACCTTC. The variable domain in full, with the rest retrieved from reference TRBV7-2 and TRBJ1-2, is GAGVSQSPSNKVTEKGKDVELRCDPISGHTALYWYRQSLGQGLEFLIYFQGNSAPDKSGLPSDRFSAERTGGSVSTLTIQRTQQEDSAVYLCASSFQTGGGYGYTFGSGTRLTVV.

The J gene is TRBJ1-2, the V gene TRBV19; D might be TRBD1 (6 bases). Germline V gene data show CDR1 as LNHDA and CDR2 as SQIVND (reference sequence). Trimming cost V 0 bases and J 6 bases, with 14 bases left between them. This CDR3 region has 15 residues. As DNA, the CDR3 is TGTGCCAGTAGTATAGATCGAGGACAGCTTCATGGCTACACCTTC. It specifies CASSIDRGQLHGYTF.

This chain joins TRBV28 and TRBJ1-4; TRBD1 is a possible D gene (5 bases). The V end lost 8 bases, the J end lost 7 bases, and 17 bases lay between the germline ends. Germline-derived CDR1 and CDR2 are MDHEN and SYDVKM. The CDR3 consists of 14 residues. CDR3 amino acids: CASRKAQVTEKLFF. CDR3 DNA sequence: TGTGCCAGCCGCAAGGCACAGGTTACTGAAAAACTGTTTTTT. Full variable domain (missing parts from reference TRBV28 and TRBJ1-4): DVKVTQSSRYLVKRTGEKVFLECVQDMDHENMFWYRQDPGLGLRLIYFSYDVKMKEKGDIPEGYSVSREKKERFSLILESASTNQTSMYLCASRKAQVTEKLFFGSGTQLSVL.

The chain uses TRBV2 and TRBJ2-2, with TRBD1 matching 7 bases. The J segment lost 5 bases and the V segment lost 4 bases, leaving 4 bases of the junction unmatched. The CDR3 sequence is 14 residues long. Germline CDR1 reads SNHLY; CDR2 reads FYNNEI. CDR3 bases: TGTGCCAGCAGTGGCGGCAGGGGGACCGGGGAGCTGTTTTTT. Protein sequence: CASSGGRGTGELFF.

The chain combines TRBV28 with TRBJ1-3, with D possibly matching TRBD1 (5 bases). Looked up from germline, CDR1 is MDHEN and CDR2 is SYDVKM. V was pared by 7 bases and J by 0 bases, with 25 bases between. The CDR3 loop spans 19 amino acids. The CDR3 DNA is TGTGCCAGCACCGACTGGGCGATCGGGACTCTCTACTCTGGAAACACCATATATTTT. Protein product: CASTDWAIGTLYSGNTIYF.

The chain employs TRBV4-3 and TRBJ1-4; TRBD1 is a possible D gene (5 bases). V was clipped by 0 bases and J by 10 bases, with 15 bases between them. Germline-derived CDR1 and CDR2 are LGHNA and YSLEER. The CDR3 is 15 amino acids. The CDR3 loop is CASSQEALDMAKLFF. The CDR3 DNA reads as TGCGCCAGCAGCCAAGAAGCTTTGGACATGGCAAAACTGTTTTTT.

The gene calls are TRBV5-3 and TRBJ1-2; no clear D gene. TRBV5-3 is assigned to the ORF class and has an uncertain function. With 6 bases removed from V and 0 bases from J, the gap between germline ends came to 6 bases. The CDR3 is 12 residues long. CDR3 region: CARITTNYGYTF. In DNA form, the CDR3 reads TGTGCCAGAATTACTACTAACTATGGCTACACCTTC.

This chain joins TRBV6-4 and TRBJ2-2; no clear D gene. With 6 bases removed from V and 3 bases from J, the gap between germline ends came to 8 bases. The CDR3 covers 13 residues. CDR1 is MRHNA, CDR2 SNTAGT, per germline. CDR3 in amino acids: CASSVDHTGELFF. In DNA form, the CDR3 reads TGTGCCAGCAGCGTCGACCACACCGGGGAGCTGTTTTTT.

This clone came up a few times. The chain couples TRBV30 to TRBJ1-5; no clear D gene. The V end was cut by 5 bases, the J end by 11 bases, with 22 bases between. The CDR3 length is 14 residues. CDR1 is GTSNPN and CDR2 is SVGIG in the germline V gene (reference sequence). The CDR3 nucleotides read TGTGCCTGGGCAACCCCCAAAGGGATCAGAGCCCAGCATTTT. It specifies CAWATPKGIRAQHF.

This rearrangement joins TRBV11-2 to TRBJ2-4; either TRBD1 or TRBD2 may fit D (5 bases each). CDR3 size: 15 residues. CDR1 and CDR2 from the germline V gene are SGHAT and FQNNGV. V lost 4 bases and J 6 bases, leaving 16 bases between the germline ends. CDR3 protein: CASSSSRGSGNIQYF. In DNA, the CDR3 is TGTGCCAGCAGCTCATCGAGGGGTTCGGGAAACATTCAGTACTTC.

In this sample, this clone turned up a few times. CDR3: CASSRTENQPQHF. The CDR3 DNA follows: TGTGCCAGCAGTCGGACAGAGAATCAGCCCCAGCATTTT. The chain carries TRBV6-6 and TRBJ1-5, with a weak D call TRBD1 (6 bases). The CDR3 contains 13 residues. Deletions cut 5 bases from V and 4 bases from J, with 9 bases between. In germline, CDR1 is MNHNY, CDR2 SVGAGI (reference sequence).

This chain connects TRBV7-2 to TRBJ1-2, with 10 bases lining up with TRBD1. With 4 bases clipped from V and 6 bases from J, the junction kept 8 bases outside the gene matches. Germline V lookup: CDR1 SGHTA, CDR2 FQGNSA. This CDR3 is built from 15 residues. CDR3 bases: TGTGCCAGCAGCTCTATCGACAGGGGGCGGAATGGCTACACCTTC. Translating it yields CASSSIDRGRNGYTF.

V usage is TRBV29-1 and J usage is TRBJ2-1, with D perhaps matching TRBD1 (5 bases). Between the trimmed V and J ends, which lost 8 bases and 0 bases, there was a span of 14 bases. The CDR3 covers 14 residues. Germline CDR1 reads SQVTM; CDR2 reads ANQGSEA. The CDR3 sequence: CSTSRVSSYNEQFF. CDR3 nucleotides: TGCAGCACCTCCAGGGTGAGCTCCTACAATGAGCAGTTCTTC.

This chain joins TRBV5-1 and TRBJ1-5; D is perhaps TRBD1 (5 bases). V dropped 4 bases and J dropped 3 bases, with 8 bases sitting between them. The CDR3 is 13 residues long. The V gene's germline CDR1 is SGHRS and CDR2 YFSETQ. The CDR3 loop reads CASSQGVNQPQHF. The DNA for the CDR3 is TGCGCCAGCAGCCAGGGTGTCAATCAGCCCCAGCATTTT. The full variable domain, with the rest looked up from reference TRBV5-1 and TRBJ1-5, is KAGVTQTPRYLIKTRGQQVTLSCSPISGHRSVSWYQQTPGQGLQFLFEYFSETQRNKGNFPGRFSGRQFSNSRSEMNVSTLELGDSALYLCASSQGVNQPQHFGDGTRLSIL.

This clone was picked up a small number of times. The genes are TRBV6-1 and TRBJ2-1; D is possibly TRBD1 or TRBD2 (5 bases each). Trimming left V 6 bases short and J 6 bases short, with 12 bases between. CDR1 is MNHNS, CDR2 SASEGT, per germline. This CDR3 is built from 13 residues. The CDR3 reads CASRGEAFNEQFF. The DNA of the CDR3 is TGTGCCAGCAGGGGGGAAGCTTTCAATGAGCAGTTCTTC.

This rearrangement joins TRBV18 to TRBJ1-5; perhaps TRBD1 as D (6 bases). The CDR3 consists of 16 residues. V lost 0 bases to trimming and J lost 5 bases, with 14 bases between them. CDR1 KGHSH and CDR2 LQKENI come from the germline V gene. This chain's CDR3 is CASSPPVGASDQPQHF. For the CDR3, the DNA is TGTGCCAGCTCACCACCTGTGGGGGCGTCGGATCAGCCCCAGCATTTT.

The chain recombines TRBV5-1 with TRBJ1-1, with 8 nucleotides matching TRBD1. V was clipped by 3 bases and J by 3 bases; unmatched bases: 4. This CDR3 is built from 14 residues. Germline CDR1 reads SGHRS; CDR2 reads YFSETQ. The CDR3 region is CASSSLQGDTEAFF. The CDR3 coding sequence is TGCGCCAGCAGCTCCCTACAGGGGGACACTGAAGCTTTCTTT.

The CDR3 reads CAIRRDSGEQYF. In nucleotides, the CDR3 is TGTGCCATCAGAAGGGATTCGGGGGAGCAGTACTTC. The chain recombines TRBV10-3 with TRBJ2-7, with a possible D match to TRBD2 (5 bases). Trimming stripped 6 bases from V and 7 bases from J, with 13 bases between. The length of the CDR3 is 12 residues. Germline V gene sequence: CDR1 ENHRY, CDR2 SYGVKD.